Following are 23 T cell receptor beta chains from one sample sequenced in a study of beta chain features in type 1 diabetes. Expressed TCRB transcripts were sequenced, since all the RNA that had been isolated was reverse transcribed. The assay was immunoSEQ multiplex PCR, and TCRdb's table has in-frame clones only and misses some. Of some 290,000 clones in the sample, 13% to 15% were seen once. Overall study findings and caveats: Shorter TCRB CDR3s, moderately but significantly so, marked every one of the four CD4+ subsets in Type 1 diabetes patients.

What these receptors recognize is not known. The sample was naive CD4+ T cells from blood. Every receptor here comes from a man aged 25-40 years with type 1 diabetes.

As DNA, the CDR3 is TGTGCCAGCAGCTTGGTTCAGAATTCCTACGAGCAGTACTTC. Translated, it gives CASSLVQNSYEQYF. V usage is TRBV7-8 and J usage is TRBJ2-7; no firm D call. The CDR3 totals 14 residues. Germline assignment: CDR1 SGHVS and CDR2 FQNEAQ. The V gene lost 3 bases and the J gene lost 1 base, with 10 bases spanning the gap.

The J gene is TRBJ2-7, the V gene TRBV5-1; 7 positions match TRBD1. CDR1 SGHRS and CDR2 YFSETQ come from the germline V gene. Trimming at V came to 1 base and at J to 0 bases, leaving 7 bases not matched to a gene. CDR3 size: 16 residues. The CDR3, as DNA: TGCGCCAGCAGCTTGCGGACAGGCGACGTCTCCTACGAGCAGTACTTC. Translated: CASSLRTGDVSYEQYF.

This clone has only a few counts. The DNA for the CDR3 is TGTGCCAGCAGCTCGGCGGGAAGCTATGGCTACACCTTC. This codes for CASSSAGSYGYTF. V and J are TRBV2 and TRBJ1-2, with D unresolved. Germline V gene lookup returns CDR1 SNHLY and CDR2 FYNNEI. Trimming shortened V by 6 bases and J by 4 bases, and 12 bases separated the two germline ends. This CDR3 contains 13 residues. Full variable domain (outside the CDR3, taken from reference TRBV2 and TRBJ1-2): EPEVTQTPSHQVTQMGQEVILRCVPISNHLYFYWYRQILGQKVEFLVSFYNNEISEKSEIFDDQFSVERPDGSNFTLKIRSTKLEDSAMYFCASSSAGSYGYTFGSGTRLTVV.

This clone was observed a handful of times. V usage is TRBV7-2 and J usage is TRBJ2-1; D gene ambiguous. V lost 5 bases and J lost 8, with 10 bases in between. Germline V gene sequence: CDR1 SGHTA, CDR2 FQGNSA. The CDR3 length is 12 residues. Here the CDR3 reads CASSLRYDEQFF. Written as DNA, the CDR3 is TGTGCCAGCAGCCTTAGATATGATGAGCAGTTCTTC.

The CDR3 sequence: CASSERAGLGETQYF. The CDR3 nucleotides are TGTGCCAGCAGTGAACGAGCGGGACTCGGGGAGACCCAGTACTTC. The chain couples TRBV25-1 to TRBJ2-5; 7 bases align to TRBD2. The CDR3 length is 15 residues. With 2 bases clipped from V and 5 bases from J, the junction kept 8 bases outside the gene matches. CDR1 and CDR2 from the germline V gene are MGHDK and SYGVNS.

A remark on this clone: One end of the junction does not line up with germline, which may come from a read error. The gene calls are TRBV9 and TRBJ2-2, with 7 bases lining up with TRBD2. Per the germline V gene, CDR1 is SGDLS and CDR2 is YYNGEE. CDR3 length equals 17 residues. CDR3 region: CASSVGGGGKNTGELSF. The CDR3 DNA sequence: TGTGCCAGCAGCGTAGGTGGGGGAGGGAAGAACACCGGGGAGCTGTCTTTT. Combining the CDR3 with reference TRBV9 and TRBJ2-2 gives the whole variable domain DSGVTQTPKHLITATGQRVTLRCSPRSGDLSVYWYQQSLDQGLQFLIQYYNGEERAKGNILERFSAQQFPDLHSELNLSSLELGDSALYFCASSVGGGGKNTGELSFGEGSRLTVL.

The chain carries TRBV20-1 and TRBJ2-1, with TRBD2 as a possible D gene (6 bases). Germline V gene sequence: CDR1 DFQATT, CDR2 SNEGSKA (reference sequence). V was cut by 8 bases and J by 4 bases, with 9 bases left in between. The length of the CDR3 is 11 residues. CDR3 in DNA: TGCAGTTTGACTAGTTACAATGAGCAGTTCTTC. Translation gives CSLTSYNEQFF.

The chain is built from TRBV10-3 and TRBJ2-1; D is ambiguous. Germline CDR1 is ENHRY and CDR2 is SYGVKD. There are 15 residues in the CDR3. The germline V and J ends were trimmed by 6 bases and 4 bases, with 16 bases remaining between them. This CDR3 is CAIRSDLTIYNEQFF. The CDR3 DNA reads as TGTGCCATCAGAAGCGACTTGACGATATACAATGAGCAGTTCTTC.

V gene TRBV2 combines with J gene TRBJ1-4; 7 nucleotides line up with TRBD1. The CDR3 is made up of 14 amino acids. Trimming at V came to 8 bases and at J to 7 bases, leaving 10 bases not matched to a gene. The germline CDR1 and CDR2 sequences are SNHLY and FYNNEI. This CDR3 reads CASRKEGAGEKLFF. CDR3 coding DNA: TGTGCCAGCCGGAAGGAGGGGGCAGGTGAAAAACTGTTTTTT.

This clone was seen a few times. J is TRBJ2-7 and V is TRBV18; 8 bases are a match to TRBD1. CDR1 KGHSH and CDR2 LQKENI come from the germline V gene. The CDR3 has 16 amino acids. The V segment lost 1 base and the J segment 1 base; nucleotides outside the gene matches: 6. DNA of the CDR3: TGTGCCAGCTCACCACTAGACAGGGGAGCGTCCTACGAGCAGTACTTC. It encodes CASSPLDRGASYEQYF.

This clone showed up just a few times. The rearrangement joins TRBV23-1 to TRBJ1-5; weak D call: TRBD1 (5 bases). TRBV23-1 is given ORF status, its function remaining uncertain. The CDR3 runs to 17 residues. V lost 7 bases to trimming and J lost 6 bases, with 25 bases between them. The chain's CDR3 is CASTTPRAGRFRQPQHF. In DNA, the CDR3 is TGCGCCAGCACCACCCCACGGGCAGGGAGGTTCCGTCAGCCCCAGCATTTT.

The gene calls are TRBV5-1 and TRBJ2-1; no clear D gene. Trimming removed 7 bases at V and 0 bases at J, with 8 bases between. The V gene's germline CDR1 is SGHRS and CDR2 YFSETQ. The length of the CDR3 is 13 residues. In DNA, the CDR3 is TGCGCCAGCGCGCGGAGCTCCTACAATGAGCAGTTCTTC. Protein product: CASARSSYNEQFF.

This chain links TRBV6-1 with TRBJ2-7; TRBD1 agrees at 10 bases. The CDR3 spans 14 residues. Germline values: CDR1 MNHNS, CDR2 SASEGT. The V gene end was trimmed by 7 bases and the J gene end by 6 bases; junction bases not matched to a gene: 9. The CDR3 DNA is TGTGCCAGCACTCGGGGACAGGGGAGAGGCGAGCAGTACTTC. Its protein product is CASTRGQGRGEQYF.

This clone has only a few counts. The rearrangement joins TRBV18 to TRBJ2-1; 12 nucleotides align to TRBD2. With 3 bases clipped from V and 8 bases from J, the junction kept 5 bases outside the gene matches. The CDR3 is made up of 15 amino acids. Germline CDR1 and CDR2: KGHSH and LQKENI. The CDR3 DNA reads as TGTGCCAGCTCACCGATGACTAGCGGGAGCGATGAGCAGTTCTTC. Translation: CASSPMTSGSDEQFF.

This clone came up a few times. The chain couples TRBV27 to TRBJ1-1; D unresolved. CDR3 size: 12 residues. The ends were cut back, 6 bases at V and 1 base at J, with 6 bases in the middle. CDR1 is MNHEY and CDR2 is SMNVEV in the germline V gene (reference sequence). The CDR3, as DNA: TGTGCCAGCAGGCGATGGAACACTGAAGCTTTCTTT. It is translated as CASRRWNTEAFF.

This chain connects TRBV4-3 to TRBJ1-2, with TRBD1 identical over 7 bases. V lost 4 bases and J lost 4; bases outside the gene matches: 6. The CDR3 totals 14 residues. Looked up from germline, CDR1 is LGHNA and CDR2 is YSLEER. CDR3 protein: CASSPLTGPYGYTF. In DNA, the CDR3 is TGCGCCAGCAGCCCCCTGACAGGGCCCTATGGCTACACCTTC.

This clone was counted only a few times. The genes are TRBV29-1 and TRBJ2-1; 10 nucleotides agree with TRBD1. With 5 bases clipped from V and 3 bases from J, the junction kept 4 bases outside the gene matches. The germline V gene encodes CDR1 SQVTM and CDR2 ANQGSEA. The CDR3 sequence is 14 residues long. The CDR3 region has the DNA TGCAGCGTTTCCCGGGACAGGGGCTACAATGAGCAGTTCTTC. The encoded protein is CSVSRDRGYNEQFF.

CDR3 nucleotides: TGTGCCAGCAGCCAAGAGAGCCACAGCGGGAGGGGTGCAGATACGCAGTATTTT. Its protein is CASSQESHSGRGADTQYF. This chain joins TRBV4-2 and TRBJ2-3; TRBD2 matches 10 bases. CDR1 is LGHNA, CDR2 YNFKEQ, per germline. This CDR3 region has 18 residues. V shed 0 bases and J 4 bases; nucleotides not matched to a gene: 10.

The sample holds a few counts of this clone. The rearrangement uses TRBV9 and TRBJ2-3, with D possibly matching TRBD1 (5 bases). Between the trimmed V and J ends, which lost 4 bases and 0 bases, there was a span of 12 bases. Germline V CDR1 and CDR2: SGDLS, YYNGEE. This CDR3 has 15 residues. The CDR3 reads CASSPGISSTDTQYF. The CDR3 DNA reads as TGTGCCAGCAGCCCAGGGATATCTAGCACAGATACGCAGTATTTT.

The rearrangement uses TRBV19 and TRBJ2-6; 8 nucleotides agree with TRBD1. CDR1 is LNHDA and CDR2 is SQIVND in the germline V gene (reference sequence). Germline trimming cut 6 bases from V and 0 bases from J; bases unmatched to any gene: 10. The CDR3 has 18 amino acids. The CDR3 sequence: CASRERDRGASGANVLTF. DNA for the CDR3: TGTGCCAGTAGGGAAAGAGACAGGGGTGCCTCTGGGGCCAACGTCCTGACTTTC.

This clone showed up just a few times. The CDR3 spells CASTLAESWGSQYF. In DNA form, the CDR3 reads TGTGCCAGCACGCTAGCGGAATCGTGGGGGTCCCAGTACTTC. This chain joins TRBV2 and TRBJ2-5; the match to TRBD2 covers 7 bases. The J segment lost 9 bases and the V segment lost 7 bases, leaving 14 bases of the junction unmatched. The CDR3 length is 14 residues. Germline V gene sequence: CDR1 SNHLY, CDR2 FYNNEI. Full variable domain (outside the CDR3, taken from reference TRBV2 and TRBJ2-5): EPEVTQTPSHQVTQMGQEVILRCVPISNHLYFYWYRQILGQKVEFLVSFYNNEISEKSEIFDDQFSVERPDGSNFTLKIRSTKLEDSAMYFCASTLAESWGSQYFGPGTRLLVL.

The chain employs TRBV27 and TRBJ2-5, with 14 bases fitting TRBD2. The CDR3 has 16 amino acids. Looked up from germline, CDR1 is MNHEY and CDR2 is SMNVEV (reference sequence). The junction had 5 bases not matched to a gene; V was cut back by 6 bases and J by 2 bases. CDR3 residues: CASRMRLAGGQETQYF. CDR3 nucleotide sequence: TGTGCCAGCAGGATGAGACTAGCGGGAGGGCAAGAGACCCAGTACTTC.

The chain recombines TRBV4-3 with TRBJ1-1, with D perhaps matching TRBD1 (5 bases). This CDR3 region has 14 residues. Trimming shortened V by 2 bases and J by 2 bases, and 9 bases separated the two germline ends. Germline CDR1 LGHNA, CDR2 YSLEER. CDR3 in DNA: TGCGCCAGCAGCCAAACGGACATTAACACTGAAGCTTTCTTT. It specifies CASSQTDINTEAFF.